This TCR beta chain comes out of a study of T cells in localized non-small cell lung cancer (dated by TCRdb to the early 2020s). Regarding the research as a whole: The study analyzed T cell repertoires of 236 early-stage NSCLC patients, comparing tumors and uninvolved tumor-adjacent lungs. The cohort consisted of roughly 240 treatment-naive NSCLC patients whose localized lung tumors had been resected. The mean age of the NSCLC patients was just over 65 years, with 130 or so men and around 100 women. The study at large found these results: A median of roughly 58 of the top 100 tumor clones were detected in paired uninvolved adjacent lung, and some 29 of these tumor clones were also found among the top 100 clones of the paired uninvolved adjacent lung. Because multi-region sequencing of the tumors was not done, intratumor heterogeneity could not be ruled out. The highest T cell clonality was observed in uninvolved tumor-adjacent lung, where clonality exceeded that of tumor, suggesting that antigenic responses were more focused in uninvolved tumor-adjacent lung. Higher blood T cell density associated with longer overall survival, while higher adjacent-lung clonality associated with shorter survival. Because the study design was exploratory, TCR variables were selected using unadjusted p-values without false-discovery rate correction.

The immunoSEQ Assay was used to sequence TCR beta CDR3 regions from DNA. As for the authors' bioinformatics: To compute T cell density, TCR beta template counts were normalized to usable DNA, which was estimated by amplifying housekeeping genes. Using the preseqR package, richness was estimated by extrapolating to 120,000 templates for tissue samples and 400,000 templates for PBMC samples. Clonality was defined by subtracting Pielou's evenness from one. To identify tissue-enriched TCRs, differential abundance testing was run on productive amino-acid clonotypes with a minimum total count of 5 and an alpha of 0.1. The Jaccard Index and the Morisita Overlap Index were used to measure repertoire overlap between compartments. GLIPH grouped TCR beta CDR3s together with public tetramer-defined viral CDR3s, and a viral motif had to include at least three viral sequences and show V-gene enrichment. TCRdb carries this immuneACCESS record with in-frame sequences only. Its versions omit some clonotypes, under half of them owing to an unresolved V gene in the studies checked, with the rest unexplained. V and J calls and clone size are copied from that table; D and trimming were computed from the DNA. This sample holds approximately 20,000 clones; 75% to 85% were observed only once. About 4.6% of the sample lies in the top ten.

At diagnosis, peripheral blood, uninvolved tumor-adjacent lung and tumor were collected and were preserved as a mix of fresh-frozen and FFPE material. For TCR repertoire profiling, blood samples were analyzed as peripheral blood mononuclear cells. V is cut back by 4 bases and J by 2 bases, with 8 bases in the junction unmatched. CDR1 and CDR2, looked up from the germline V gene, are SGHDT and YYEEEE. From the cysteine up to the phenylalanine, the CDR3 has a length of 15 residues. Just CDR3 DNA is preserved here, 45 bases in frame from base 1. For this clone: This receptor's antigen is unknown. Within one base of it there is no much larger clone, and no base qualities were kept.

The V gene is TRBV5-6 and the J gene is TRBJ2-7; TRBD2 fits 8 bases in the junction. This TCR derives from a man aged 35-69 years with stage I lung adenocarcinoma. The sample was peripheral blood, taken before any cancer treatment. CDR3 protein: CASSPGLASPYEQYF. The nucleotides are TGTGCCAGCAGCCCTGGACTAGCCTCTCCCTACGAGCAGTACTTC.